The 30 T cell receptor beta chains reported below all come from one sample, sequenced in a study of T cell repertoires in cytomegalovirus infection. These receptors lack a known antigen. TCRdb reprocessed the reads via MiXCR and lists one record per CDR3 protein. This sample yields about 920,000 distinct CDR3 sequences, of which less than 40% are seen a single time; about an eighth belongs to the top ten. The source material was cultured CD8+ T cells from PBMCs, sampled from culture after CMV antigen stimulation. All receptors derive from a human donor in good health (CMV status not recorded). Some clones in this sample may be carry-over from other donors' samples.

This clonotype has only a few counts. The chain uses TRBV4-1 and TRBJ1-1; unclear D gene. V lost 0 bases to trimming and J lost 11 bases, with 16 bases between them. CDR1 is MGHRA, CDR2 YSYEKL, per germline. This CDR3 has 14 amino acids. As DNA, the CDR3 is TGCGCCAGCAGCCAAGACAGAGGCGCGGAGAGGGCTTTCTTT. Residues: CASSQDRGAERAFF.

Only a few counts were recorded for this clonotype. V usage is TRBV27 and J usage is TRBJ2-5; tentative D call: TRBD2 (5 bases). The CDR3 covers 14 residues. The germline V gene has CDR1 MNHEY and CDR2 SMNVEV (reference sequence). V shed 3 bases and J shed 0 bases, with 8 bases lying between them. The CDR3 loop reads CASSFSGYQETQYF. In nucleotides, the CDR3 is TGTGCCAGCAGTTTCTCGGGATACCAAGAGACCCAGTACTTC.

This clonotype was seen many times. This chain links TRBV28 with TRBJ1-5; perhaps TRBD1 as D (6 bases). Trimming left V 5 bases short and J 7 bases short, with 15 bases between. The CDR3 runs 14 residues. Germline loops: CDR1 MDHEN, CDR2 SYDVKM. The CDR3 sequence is CASSPPRGWQPQHF. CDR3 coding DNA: TGTGCCAGCAGTCCCCCCAGGGGTTGGCAGCCCCAGCATTTT. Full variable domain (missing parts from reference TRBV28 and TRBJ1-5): DVKVTQSSRYLVKRTGEKVFLECVQDMDHENMFWYRQDPGLGLRLIYFSYDVKMKEKGDIPEGYSVSREKKERFSLILESASTNQTSMYLCASSPPRGWQPQHFGDGTRLSIL.

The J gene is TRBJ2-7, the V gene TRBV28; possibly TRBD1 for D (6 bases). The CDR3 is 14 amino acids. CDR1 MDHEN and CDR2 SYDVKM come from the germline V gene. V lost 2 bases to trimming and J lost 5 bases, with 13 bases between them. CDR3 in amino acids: CASSLLGQPHEQYF. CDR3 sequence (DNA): TGTGCCAGCAGTTTACTTGGACAGCCCCACGAGCAGTACTTC. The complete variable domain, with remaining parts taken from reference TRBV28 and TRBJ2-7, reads DVKVTQSSRYLVKRTGEKVFLECVQDMDHENMFWYRQDPGLGLRLIYFSYDVKMKEKGDIPEGYSVSREKKERFSLILESASTNQTSMYLCASSLLGQPHEQYFGPGTRLTVT.

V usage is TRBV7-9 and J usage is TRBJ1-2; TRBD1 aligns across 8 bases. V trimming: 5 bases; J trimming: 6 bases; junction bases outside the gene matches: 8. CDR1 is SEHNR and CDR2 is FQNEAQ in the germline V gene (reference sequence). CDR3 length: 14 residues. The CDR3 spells CASSQMGQVNGYTF. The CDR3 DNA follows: TGTGCCAGCAGCCAGATGGGACAGGTTAATGGCTACACCTTC.

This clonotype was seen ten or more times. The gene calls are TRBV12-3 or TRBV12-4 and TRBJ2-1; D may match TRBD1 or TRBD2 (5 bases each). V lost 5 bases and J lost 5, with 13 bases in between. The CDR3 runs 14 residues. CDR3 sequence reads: CASSLGTTNNEQFF. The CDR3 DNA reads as TGTGCCAGCAGTCTAGGGACGACTAACAATGAGCAGTTCTTC.

The chain's CDR3 is CASSPEMAYEQYF. CDR3 nucleotides: TGTGCCAGCAGTCCAGAGATGGCCTACGAGCAGTACTTC. The V and J genes are TRBV27 and TRBJ2-7; unclear D gene. The CDR3 totals 13 residues. Trimming left V 5 bases short and J 2 bases short, with 10 bases between. The germline gives CDR1 MNHEY, CDR2 SMNVEV (reference sequence).

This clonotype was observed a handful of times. The CDR3 loop reads CASRQKGMHNEKLFF. The DNA for the CDR3 is TGTGCCAGCAGGCAGAAGGGGATGCATAATGAAAAACTGTTTTTT. The chain combines TRBV12-3 or TRBV12-4 with TRBJ1-4; the D gene is possibly TRBD1 (5 bases). CDR3 length: 15 amino acids. The ends were cut back, 6 bases at V and 4 bases at J, with 15 bases in the middle.

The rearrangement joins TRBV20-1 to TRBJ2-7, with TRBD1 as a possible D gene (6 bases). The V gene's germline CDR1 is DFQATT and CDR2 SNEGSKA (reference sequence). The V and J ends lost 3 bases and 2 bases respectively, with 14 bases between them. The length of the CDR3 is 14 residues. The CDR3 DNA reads TGCAGTGCTAGTGAAGACAGGACGCCCTACGAGCAGTACTTC. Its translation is CSASEDRTPYEQYF.

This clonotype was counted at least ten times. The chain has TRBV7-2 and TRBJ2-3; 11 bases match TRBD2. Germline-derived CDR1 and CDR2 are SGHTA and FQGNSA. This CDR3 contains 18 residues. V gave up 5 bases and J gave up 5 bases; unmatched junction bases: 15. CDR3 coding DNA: TGTGCCAGCAGCCTTACGTATTATAGCGGGGGGGCTGAAGATACGCAGTATTTT. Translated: CASSLTYYSGGAEDTQYF.

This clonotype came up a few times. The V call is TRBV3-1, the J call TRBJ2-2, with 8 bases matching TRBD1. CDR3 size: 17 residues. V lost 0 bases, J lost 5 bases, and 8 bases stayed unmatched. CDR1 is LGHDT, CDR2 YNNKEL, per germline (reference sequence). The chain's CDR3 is CASSQDGYRGKTGELFF. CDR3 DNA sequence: TGTGCCAGCAGCCAAGATGGTTACAGGGGGAAAACCGGGGAGCTGTTTTTT.

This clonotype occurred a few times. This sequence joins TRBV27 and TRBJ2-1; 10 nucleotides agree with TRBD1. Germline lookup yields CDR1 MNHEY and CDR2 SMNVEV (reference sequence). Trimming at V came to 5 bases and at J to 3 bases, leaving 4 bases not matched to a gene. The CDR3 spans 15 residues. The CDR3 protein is CASSTTGGVYNEQFF. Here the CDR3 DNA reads TGTGCCAGCAGTACGACAGGGGGCGTCTACAATGAGCAGTTCTTC.

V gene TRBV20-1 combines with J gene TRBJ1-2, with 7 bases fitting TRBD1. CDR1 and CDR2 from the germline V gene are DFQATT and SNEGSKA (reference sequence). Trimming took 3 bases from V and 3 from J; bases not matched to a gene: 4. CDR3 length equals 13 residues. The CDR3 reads CSASDREDYGYTF. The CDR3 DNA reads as TGCAGTGCTAGTGACAGGGAGGACTATGGCTACACCTTC.

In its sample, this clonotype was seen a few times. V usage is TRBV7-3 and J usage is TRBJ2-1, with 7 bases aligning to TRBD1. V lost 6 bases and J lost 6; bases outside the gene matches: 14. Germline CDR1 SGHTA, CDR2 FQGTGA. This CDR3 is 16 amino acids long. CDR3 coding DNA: TGTGCCAGCAGGTTACACCCAGGGCCAGGGGGCAATGAGCAGTTCTTC. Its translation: CASRLHPGPGGNEQFF.

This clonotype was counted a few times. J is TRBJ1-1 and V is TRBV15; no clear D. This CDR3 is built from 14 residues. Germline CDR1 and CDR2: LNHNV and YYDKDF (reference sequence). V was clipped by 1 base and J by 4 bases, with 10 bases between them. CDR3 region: CATSRVGRSTEAFF. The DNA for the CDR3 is TGTGCCACCAGCAGAGTGGGAAGGAGCACTGAAGCTTTCTTT.

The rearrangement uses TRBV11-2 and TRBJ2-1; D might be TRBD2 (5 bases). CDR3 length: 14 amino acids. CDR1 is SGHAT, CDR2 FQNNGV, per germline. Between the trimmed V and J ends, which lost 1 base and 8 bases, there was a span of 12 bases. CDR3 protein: CASSLAASSHEQFF. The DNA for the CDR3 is TGTGCCAGCAGCTTAGCGGCTAGCTCCCATGAGCAGTTCTTC.

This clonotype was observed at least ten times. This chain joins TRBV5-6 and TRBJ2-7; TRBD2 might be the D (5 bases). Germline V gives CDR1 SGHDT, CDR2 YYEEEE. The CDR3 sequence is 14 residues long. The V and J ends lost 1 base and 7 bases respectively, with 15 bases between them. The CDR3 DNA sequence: TGTGCCAGCAGCTTGTTAACCCACGGGAAGGAGCAGTACTTC. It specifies CASSLLTHGKEQYF.

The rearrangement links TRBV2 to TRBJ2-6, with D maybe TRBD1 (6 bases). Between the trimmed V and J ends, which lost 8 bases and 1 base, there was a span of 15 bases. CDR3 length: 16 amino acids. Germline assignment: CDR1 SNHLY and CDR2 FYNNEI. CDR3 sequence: CASYDRTESGANVLTF. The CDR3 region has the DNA TGTGCCAGCTACGACAGGACTGAATCTGGGGCCAACGTCCTGACTTTC.

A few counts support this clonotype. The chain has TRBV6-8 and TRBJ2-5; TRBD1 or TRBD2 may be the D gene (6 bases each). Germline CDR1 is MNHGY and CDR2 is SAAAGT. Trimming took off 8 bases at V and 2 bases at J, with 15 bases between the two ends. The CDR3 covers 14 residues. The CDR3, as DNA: TGTGCCAGCCAAGGGTTAGGGGGGCAAGAGACCCAGTACTTC. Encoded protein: CASQGLGGQETQYF.

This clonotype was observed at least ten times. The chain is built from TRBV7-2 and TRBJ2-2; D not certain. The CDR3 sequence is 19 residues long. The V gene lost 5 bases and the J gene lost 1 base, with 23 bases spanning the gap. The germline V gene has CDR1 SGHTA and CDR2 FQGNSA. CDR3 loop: CASSPFLWVQTVNTGELFF. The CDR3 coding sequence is TGTGCCAGCAGCCCCTTCTTATGGGTACAAACGGTGAACACCGGGGAGCTGTTTTTT.

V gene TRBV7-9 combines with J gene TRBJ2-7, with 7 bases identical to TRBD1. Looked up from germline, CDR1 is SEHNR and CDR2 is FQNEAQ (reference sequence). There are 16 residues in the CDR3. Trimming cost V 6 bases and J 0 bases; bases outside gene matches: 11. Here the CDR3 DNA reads TGTGCCAGCAGTATCAGCCGGGACAGTCCCTCCTACGAGCAGTACTTC. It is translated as CASSISRDSPSYEQYF.

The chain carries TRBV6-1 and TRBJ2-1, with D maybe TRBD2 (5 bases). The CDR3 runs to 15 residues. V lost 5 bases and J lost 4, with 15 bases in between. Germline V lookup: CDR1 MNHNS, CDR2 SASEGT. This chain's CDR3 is CASSWTEGLYNEQFF. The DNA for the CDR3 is TGTGCCAGCAGTTGGACTGAAGGGCTTTACAATGAGCAGTTCTTC.

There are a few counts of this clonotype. The CDR3 region has the DNA TGTGCCAGCAGCACGAACCGGGACAGGGGATTTTACACCTTC. Protein: CASSTNRDRGFYTF. V is TRBV27 and J is TRBJ1-2, with 10 bases lining up with TRBD1. J lost 11 bases, V lost 6 bases, and 12 bases had no gene match. Germline assignment: CDR1 MNHEY and CDR2 SMNVEV (reference sequence). CDR3 size: 14 residues.

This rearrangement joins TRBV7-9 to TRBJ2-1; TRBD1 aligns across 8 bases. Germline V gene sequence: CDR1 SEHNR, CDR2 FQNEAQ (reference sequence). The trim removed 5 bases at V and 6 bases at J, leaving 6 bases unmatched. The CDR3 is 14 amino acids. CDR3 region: CASSPPQGGNEQFF. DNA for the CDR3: TGTGCCAGCAGCCCACCACAGGGGGGCAATGAGCAGTTCTTC. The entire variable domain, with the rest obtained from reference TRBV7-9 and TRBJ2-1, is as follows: DTGVSQNPRHKITKRGQNVTFRCDPISEHNRLYWYRQTLGQGPEFLTYFQNEAQLEKSRLLSDRFSAERPKGSFSTLEIQRTEQGDSAMYLCASSPPQGGNEQFFGPGTRLTVL.

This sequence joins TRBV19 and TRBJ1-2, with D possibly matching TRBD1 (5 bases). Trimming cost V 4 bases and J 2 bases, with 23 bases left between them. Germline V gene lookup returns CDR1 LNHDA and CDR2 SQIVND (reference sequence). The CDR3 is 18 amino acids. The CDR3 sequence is CASSSTETGTSLNYGYTF. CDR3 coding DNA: TGTGCCAGTAGTAGCACAGAGACTGGGACCAGCTTAAACTATGGCTACACCTTC.

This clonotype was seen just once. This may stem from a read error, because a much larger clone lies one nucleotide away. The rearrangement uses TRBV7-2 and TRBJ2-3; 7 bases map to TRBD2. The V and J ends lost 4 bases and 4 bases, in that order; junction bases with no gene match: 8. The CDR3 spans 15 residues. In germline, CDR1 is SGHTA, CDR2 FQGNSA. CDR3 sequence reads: CASSSGLVPPDTQYF. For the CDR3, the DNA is TGTGCCAGCAGCTCTGGACTAGTACCCCCAGATACGCAGTATTTT.

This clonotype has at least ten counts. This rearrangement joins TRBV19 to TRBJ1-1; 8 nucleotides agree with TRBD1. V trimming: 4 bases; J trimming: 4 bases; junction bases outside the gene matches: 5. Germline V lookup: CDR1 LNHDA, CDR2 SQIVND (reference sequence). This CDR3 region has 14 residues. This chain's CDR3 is CASSNRGLSTEAFF. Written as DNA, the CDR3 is TGTGCCAGTAGTAACAGGGGGTTGAGCACTGAAGCTTTCTTT.

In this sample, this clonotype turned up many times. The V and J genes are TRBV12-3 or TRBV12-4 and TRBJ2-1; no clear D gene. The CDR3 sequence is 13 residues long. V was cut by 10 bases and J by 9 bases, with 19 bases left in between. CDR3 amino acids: CATGFVDSIEQFF. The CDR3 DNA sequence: TGTGCCACAGGATTCGTGGATTCGATTGAGCAGTTCTTC.

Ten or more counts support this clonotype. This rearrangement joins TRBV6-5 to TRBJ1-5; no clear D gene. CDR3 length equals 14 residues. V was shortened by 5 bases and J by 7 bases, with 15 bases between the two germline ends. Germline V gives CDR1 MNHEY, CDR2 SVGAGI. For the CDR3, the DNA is TGTGCCAGCAGTCTGCAGGTCTTAGCCCAGCCCCAGCATTTT. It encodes CASSLQVLAQPQHF.

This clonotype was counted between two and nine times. CDR3 coding DNA: TGCGCCAGCAGCCGCGGAGGGTCGCCAGAAGCTTTCTTT. The encoded protein is CASSRGGSPEAFF. V is TRBV5-1 and J is TRBJ1-1; D ambiguous. The CDR3 covers 13 residues. CDR1 and CDR2 (germline): SGHRS, YFSETQ. Trimming stripped 4 bases from V and 8 bases from J, with 15 bases between. Full variable domain (missing parts from reference TRBV5-1 and TRBJ1-1): KAGVTQTPRYLIKTRGQQVTLSCSPISGHRSVSWYQQTPGQGLQFLFEYFSETQRNKGNFPGRFSGRQFSNSRSEMNVSTLELGDSALYLCASSRGGSPEAFFGQGTRLTVV.